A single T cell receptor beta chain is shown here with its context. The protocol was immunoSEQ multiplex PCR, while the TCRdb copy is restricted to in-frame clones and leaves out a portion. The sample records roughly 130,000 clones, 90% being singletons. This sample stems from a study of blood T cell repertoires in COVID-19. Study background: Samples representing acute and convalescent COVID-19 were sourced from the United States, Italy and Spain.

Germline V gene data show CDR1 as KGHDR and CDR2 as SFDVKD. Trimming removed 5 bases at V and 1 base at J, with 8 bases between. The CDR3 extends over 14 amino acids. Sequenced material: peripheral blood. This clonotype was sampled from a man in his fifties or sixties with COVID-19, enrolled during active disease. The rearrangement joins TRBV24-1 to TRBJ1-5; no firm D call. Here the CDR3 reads CATSGVRSNQPQHF. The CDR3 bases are TGTGCCACCAGTGGGGTGAGGAGCAATCAGCCCCAGCATTTT.